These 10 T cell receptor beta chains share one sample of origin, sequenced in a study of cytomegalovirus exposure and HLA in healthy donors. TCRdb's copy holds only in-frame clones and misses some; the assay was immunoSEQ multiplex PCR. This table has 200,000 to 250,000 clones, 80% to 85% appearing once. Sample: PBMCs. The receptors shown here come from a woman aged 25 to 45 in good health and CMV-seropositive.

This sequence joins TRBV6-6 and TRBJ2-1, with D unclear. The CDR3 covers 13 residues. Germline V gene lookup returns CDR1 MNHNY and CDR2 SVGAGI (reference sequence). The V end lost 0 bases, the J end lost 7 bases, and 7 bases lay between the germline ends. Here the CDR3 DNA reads TGTGCCAGCAGTTACTCGTTGGAGAATGAGCAGTTCTTC. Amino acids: CASSYSLENEQFF.

Here the CDR3 DNA reads TGTGCCAGCAGCTTGGCCCAAGAAGAGAGTCGCCCAGATACGCAGTATTTT. Translation: CASSLAQEESRPDTQYF. The V and J genes are TRBV5-6 and TRBJ2-3, with D unclear. Germline V gene sequence: CDR1 SGHDT, CDR2 YYEEEE. V lost 0 bases, J lost 4 bases, and 18 bases lay in between. The CDR3 is 17 amino acids.

The CDR3 DNA sequence: TGTGCCAGCAGTTACCGTTCAGGGGGCGAGAGGAATGAGCAGTTCTTC. Protein product: CASSYRSGGERNEQFF. This chain uses TRBV6-6 with TRBJ2-1; 8 positions match TRBD1. The CDR3 totals 16 residues. V lost 2 bases, J lost 7 bases, and 10 bases stayed unmatched. Germline loops: CDR1 MNHNY, CDR2 SVGAGI (reference sequence).

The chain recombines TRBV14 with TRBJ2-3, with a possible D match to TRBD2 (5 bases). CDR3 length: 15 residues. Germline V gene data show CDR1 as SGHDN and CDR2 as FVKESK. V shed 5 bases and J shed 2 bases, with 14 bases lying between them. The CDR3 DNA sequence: TGTGCCAGCAGCGTTACGTGGCGGGCCACAGATACGCAGTATTTT. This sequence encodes CASSVTWRATDTQYF.

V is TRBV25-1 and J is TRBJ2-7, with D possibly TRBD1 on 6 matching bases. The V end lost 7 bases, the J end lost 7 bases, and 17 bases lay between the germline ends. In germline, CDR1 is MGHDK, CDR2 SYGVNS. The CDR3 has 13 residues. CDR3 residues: CASTDSLLGEQYF. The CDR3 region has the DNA TGTGCCAGCACGGACAGCCTGCTTGGGGAGCAGTACTTC.

The CDR3 bases are TGTGCCTGGGGACAGGGAATGAACACTGAAGCTTTCTTT. Translation: CAWGQGMNTEAFF. The chain carries TRBV30 and TRBJ1-1; 8 bases agree with TRBD1. The V gene end was trimmed by 5 bases and the J gene end by 0 bases; junction bases not matched to a gene: 2. The CDR3 runs to 13 residues. Germline-derived CDR1 and CDR2 are GTSNPN and SVGIG (reference sequence).

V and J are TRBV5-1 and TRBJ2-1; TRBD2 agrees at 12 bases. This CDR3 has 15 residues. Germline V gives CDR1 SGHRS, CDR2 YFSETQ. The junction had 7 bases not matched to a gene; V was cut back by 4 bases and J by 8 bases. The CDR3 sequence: CASSTGLAGGYEQFF. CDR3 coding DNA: TGCGCCAGCAGCACGGGGCTAGCGGGAGGGTATGAGCAGTTCTTC.

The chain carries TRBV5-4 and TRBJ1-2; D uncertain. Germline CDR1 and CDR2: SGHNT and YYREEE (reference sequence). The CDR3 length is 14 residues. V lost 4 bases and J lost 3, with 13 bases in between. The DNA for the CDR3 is TGTGCCAGCAGCCTGGCCACAGCCCACTATGGCTACACCTTC. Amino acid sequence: CASSLATAHYGYTF.

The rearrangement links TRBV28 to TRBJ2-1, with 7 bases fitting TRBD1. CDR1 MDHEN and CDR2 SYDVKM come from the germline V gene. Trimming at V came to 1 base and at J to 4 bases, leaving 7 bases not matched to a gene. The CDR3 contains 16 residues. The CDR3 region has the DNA TGTGCCAGCAGTTTATTCCTCCCGGGACAGTACAATGAGCAGTTCTTC. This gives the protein CASSLFLPGQYNEQFF.

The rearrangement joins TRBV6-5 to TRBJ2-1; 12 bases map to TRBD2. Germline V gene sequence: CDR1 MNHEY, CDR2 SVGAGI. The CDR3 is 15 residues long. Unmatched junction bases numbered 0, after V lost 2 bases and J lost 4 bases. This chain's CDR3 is CASSYTSGRYNEQFF. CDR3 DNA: TGTGCCAGCAGTTACACTAGCGGGAGGTACAATGAGCAGTTCTTC.